This T cell receptor beta chain is drawn from a study of vaccination and CD4 T cells after COVID-19. Across the whole study: With roughly ten mild cases and one severe, convalescent patients were SARS-CoV-2 positive by nasal swab PCR.

Indicated treatment: roughly 10-day PBMC culture with coronavirus spike peptide pools or control peptides (ViraFEST assay). Trimming pared 5 bases from V and 4 bases from J, leaving 14 bases between. The CDR3 is made up of 14 amino acids. Germline values: CDR1 MNHNS, CDR2 SASEGT. The Oncomine TCR Beta short-read assay sequenced DNA from cultured CD4+ T cells. In TCRdb, the PCR reads were re-called with MiXCR into one record per CDR3 protein. The sample gives about 21,000 distinct CDR3 sequences, over 40% of which show up once; roughly 2.6% is in the top ten. This clonotype was seen a few times. Its antigen is currently unknown.

This sample comprised CD4+ T cells from blood, cultured in vitro, obtained after SARS-CoV-2 vaccination. The chain combines TRBV6-1 with TRBJ1-2; D might be TRBD1 (5 bases). The TCR was taken from a human donor who had recovered from COVID-19. CDR3 in amino acids: CASSLRQIGYGYTF. The CDR3 DNA reads as TGTGCCAGCAGTCTTCGACAGATTGGCTATGGCTACACCTTC.